The rows below give T cell receptor beta chains drawn from one sample of a study of cytomegalovirus exposure and HLA in healthy donors. Measured with immunoSEQ multiplex PCR; TCRdb has only the in-frame clones, and not every one. The repertoire holds about 110,000 clones, around 69% seen once, with less than 2.5% in the top ten. The sequenced sample was PBMCs. The source of these receptors is a man aged 18 to 29 in good health and CMV-seronegative. CDR3s leave out the opening cysteine and the closing phenylalanine or tryptophan. Fields, in order: J gene, V gene, CDR3 protein.

j_gene: TRBJ1-3
v_gene: TRBV11-1
CDR3aa: ASSYPTGTGNTIY

j_gene: TRBJ2-3
v_gene: TRBV7-2
CDR3aa: AVGEGGLAAHTDTQY

j_gene: TRBJ1-2
v_gene: TRBV7-8
CDR3aa: ASSPIMRTNYGYT

j_gene: TRBJ2-7
v_gene: TRBV4-2
CDR3aa: ASSQDRQVEQY

j_gene: TRBJ2-3
v_gene: TRBV21-1
CDR3aa: ASGSLAGTPRDTQY

j_gene: TRBJ2-7
v_gene: TRBV2
CDR3aa: ASMSLAATYEQY

j_gene: TRBJ1-4
v_gene: TRBV7-2
CDR3aa: ASSLLQGARVEKLF

j_gene: TRBJ2-1
v_gene: TRBV7-2
CDR3aa: ASSLGTGYSYNEQF

j_gene: TRBJ1-2
v_gene: TRBV5-1
CDR3aa: ASSGTGFLTDGYT

j_gene: TRBJ1-2
v_gene: TRBV5-1
CDR3aa: ASSRLEANYGYT

j_gene: TRBJ2-5
v_gene: TRBV19
CDR3aa: ASRTTGGGETQY

j_gene: TRBJ2-1
v_gene: TRBV5-1
CDR3aa: ASSQDSYNEQF

j_gene: TRBJ2-7
v_gene: TRBV9
CDR3aa: ASSVEGGGTYEQY

j_gene: TRBJ1-1
v_gene: TRBV11-1
CDR3aa: ASSSGQGGTEAF

j_gene: TRBJ2-7
v_gene: TRBV6-5
CDR3aa: ASSYSRTSRAAEQY

j_gene: TRBJ2-2
v_gene: TRBV7-9
CDR3aa: ASSFPKQGETGELF

j_gene: TRBJ2-7
v_gene: TRBV2
CDR3aa: ASTTSGGLNPYEQY

j_gene: TRBJ1-3
v_gene: TRBV4-3
CDR3aa: ASSHPRGHLSSGNTIY

j_gene: TRBJ1-1
v_gene: TRBV5-4
CDR3aa: ASSPGGPGYTEAF

j_gene: TRBJ1-5
v_gene: TRBV6-5
CDR3aa: ASSGRGVSNQPQH

j_gene: TRBJ1-1
v_gene: TRBV9
CDR3aa: ASSVDGGNTEAF

j_gene: TRBJ1-5
v_gene: TRBV7-2
CDR3aa: ASSPGGFNQPQH

j_gene: TRBJ2-7
v_gene: TRBV5-1
CDR3aa: ASSSTGPEQY

j_gene: TRBJ1-1
v_gene: TRBV7-9
CDR3aa: ASSQQQGSAEAF

j_gene: TRBJ1-5
v_gene: TRBV5-1
CDR3aa: ASSLGQGGNQPQH

j_gene: TRBJ1-1
v_gene: TRBV5-8
CDR3aa: ASSLRGLETEAF

j_gene: TRBJ2-5
v_gene: TRBV5-1
CDR3aa: ASSFAVGGETQY

j_gene: TRBJ1-2
v_gene: TRBV11-2
CDR3aa: ASRPGAYGYT